The clone carrying this T cell receptor (beta chain) was found a few times. Its cognate antigen is unknown. The CDR3 has 17 amino acids. V lost 4 bases and J lost 5; bases outside the gene matches: 11. This entry comes from a study of identical twins. Broader study findings: In cord blood, abundant beta clonotypes had fewer insertions; memory showed no trend.

cDNA carried unique molecular identifiers, and a universal primer site was added by template switching. TCRdb re-called the 5' RACE reads through MiXCR, storing one row per CDR3 protein. The sample includes about 530,000 distinct CDR3 sequences, 20% to 25% of them seen just once. Separately, the same data were catalogued under a study of yellow fever vaccine responses in identical twins.

The source is a woman between 18 and 30 years old in good health. The sequenced sample consisted of CD4+ T cells sorted from blood. The chain is built from TRBV12-3 or TRBV12-4 and TRBJ2-5, with 12 bases matching TRBD2. The CDR3 DNA reads TGTGCCAGCAGTTACAGGCTAGCGGGAGGGCTTTGGGAGACCCAGTACTTC. Residues: CASSYRLAGGLWETQYF.